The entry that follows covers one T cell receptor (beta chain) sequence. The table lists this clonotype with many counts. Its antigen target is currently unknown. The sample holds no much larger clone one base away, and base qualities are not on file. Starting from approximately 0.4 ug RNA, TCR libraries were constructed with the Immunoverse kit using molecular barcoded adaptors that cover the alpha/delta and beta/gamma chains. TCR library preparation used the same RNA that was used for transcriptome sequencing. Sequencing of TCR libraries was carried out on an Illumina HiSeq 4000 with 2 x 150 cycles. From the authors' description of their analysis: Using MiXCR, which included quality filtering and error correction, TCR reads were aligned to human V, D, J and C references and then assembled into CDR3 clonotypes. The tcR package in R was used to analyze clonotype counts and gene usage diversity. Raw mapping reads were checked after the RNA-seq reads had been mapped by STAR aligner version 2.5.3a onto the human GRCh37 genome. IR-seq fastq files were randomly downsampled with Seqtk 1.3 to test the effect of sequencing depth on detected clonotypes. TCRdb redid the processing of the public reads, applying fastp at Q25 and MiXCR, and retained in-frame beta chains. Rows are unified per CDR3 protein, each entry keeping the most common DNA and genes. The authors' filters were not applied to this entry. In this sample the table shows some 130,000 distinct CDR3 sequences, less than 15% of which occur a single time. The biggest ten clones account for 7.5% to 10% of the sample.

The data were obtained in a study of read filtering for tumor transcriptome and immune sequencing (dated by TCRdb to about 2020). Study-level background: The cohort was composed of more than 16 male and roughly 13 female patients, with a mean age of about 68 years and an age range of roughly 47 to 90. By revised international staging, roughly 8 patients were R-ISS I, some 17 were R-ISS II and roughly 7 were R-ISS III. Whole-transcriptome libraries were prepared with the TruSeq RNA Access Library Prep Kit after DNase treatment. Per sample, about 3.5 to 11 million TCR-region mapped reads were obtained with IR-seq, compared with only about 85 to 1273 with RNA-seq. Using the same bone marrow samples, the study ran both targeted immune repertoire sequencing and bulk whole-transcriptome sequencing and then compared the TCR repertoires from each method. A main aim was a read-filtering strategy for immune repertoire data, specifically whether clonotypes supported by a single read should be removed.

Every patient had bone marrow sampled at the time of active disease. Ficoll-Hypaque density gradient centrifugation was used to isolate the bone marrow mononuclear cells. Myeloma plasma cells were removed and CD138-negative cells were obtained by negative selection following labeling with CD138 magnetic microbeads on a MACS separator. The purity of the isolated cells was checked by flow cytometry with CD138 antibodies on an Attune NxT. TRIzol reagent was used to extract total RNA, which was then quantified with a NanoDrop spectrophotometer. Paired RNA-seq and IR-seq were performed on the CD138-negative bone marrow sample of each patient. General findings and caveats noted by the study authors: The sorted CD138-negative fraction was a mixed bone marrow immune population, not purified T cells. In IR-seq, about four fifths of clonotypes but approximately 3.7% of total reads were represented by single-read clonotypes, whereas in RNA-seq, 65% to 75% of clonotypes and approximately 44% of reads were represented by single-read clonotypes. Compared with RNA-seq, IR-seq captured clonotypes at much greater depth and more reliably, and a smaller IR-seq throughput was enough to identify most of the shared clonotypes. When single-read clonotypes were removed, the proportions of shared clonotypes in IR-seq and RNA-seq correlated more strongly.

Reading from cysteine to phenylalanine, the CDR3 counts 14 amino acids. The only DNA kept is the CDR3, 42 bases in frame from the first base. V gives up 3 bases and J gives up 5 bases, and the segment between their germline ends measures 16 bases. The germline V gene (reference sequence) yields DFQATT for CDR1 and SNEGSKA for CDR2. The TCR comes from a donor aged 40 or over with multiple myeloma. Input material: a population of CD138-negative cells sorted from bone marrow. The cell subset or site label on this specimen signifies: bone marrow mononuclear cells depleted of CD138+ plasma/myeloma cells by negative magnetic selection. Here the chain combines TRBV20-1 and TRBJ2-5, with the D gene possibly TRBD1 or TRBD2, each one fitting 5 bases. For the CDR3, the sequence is CSASRASGRETQYF. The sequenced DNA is TGCAGTGCTAGTCGCGCCTCGGGGCGGGAGACCCAGTACTTC.